The clone carrying this TCR beta chain came up many times. Antigen: not known. CDR3 and TCR beta VDJ profiling relied on genomic DNA as the template. Each CDR3 protein is one row after TCRdb ran MiXCR on the reads. The table has nearly 60,000 distinct CDR3 sequences, around 57% seen once. The sequenced patients had an expansion of CD8+CD57+ cells seen by flow cytometry. Among the patients, none had received any therapy at the time of blood sampling. The data originate from a study of CD8+CD57+ T cells in acquired aplastic anemia. Study summary: Quantities of DNA derived from sorted CD4+ and CD8+ cells averaged 3.2 ug.

Study observations and caveats: The study identified about 30 CD8+ CDR3 sequences shared by patients and controls.

The CDR3 length is 20 residues. V trimming: 3 bases; J trimming: 0 bases; junction bases outside the gene matches: 16. Looked up from germline, CDR1 is MGHRA and CDR2 is YSYEKL. The source is a human donor with aplastic anemia. Sequencing was performed on sorted CD4+, CD8+, or CD8+CD57+ T cells (not recorded which) from PBMCs. This chain connects TRBV4-1 to TRBJ2-7; the match to TRBD2 covers 11 bases. CDR3 sequence reads: CASSQPLNWGLADSSYEQYF. In DNA, the CDR3 is TGCGCCAGCAGCCAGCCTCTTAATTGGGGACTAGCGGATAGCTCCTACGAGCAGTACTTC.